The present TCR beta chain was sequenced within a study of T-cell reconstitution after alpha-beta-depleted transplantation in children. The CDR3 has 13 residues. Losses at the gene ends were 5 bases for V and 4 bases for J; bases not matched to a gene: 2. CDR1 and CDR2 (germline): SEHNR, FQNEAQ (reference sequence). The library targeted TCRbeta and was prepared with unique molecular identifiers. TCRdb reprocessed the PCR reads via MiXCR and lists one record per CDR3 protein. This table holds roughly 98,000 distinct CDR3 sequences, around a sixth found once. Concerning this clonotype itself: What it recognizes is unknown.

Overall study findings and caveats: Alpha-beta T cells present about two months after transplant were reported to originate from several hundred expanded graft clones. A year had passed since transplant, and T-cell counts and diversity by then came mostly from newly produced T cells.

The specimen comprised PBMCs, mostly from graft donor cells, sampled 180 days after TCRalphabeta/CD19-depleted stem cell transplant. The rearrangement uses TRBV7-9 and TRBJ1-3; the match to TRBD1 covers 7 bases. The receptor's source is a male patient aged 2-15 years who had a stem cell transplant for acute lymphoblastic leukemia, so the T cells may come from the graft donor. The DNA of the CDR3 is TGTGCCAGCAGCCTGGACAGGGGAAACACCATATATTTT. It yields the protein CASSLDRGNTIYF.